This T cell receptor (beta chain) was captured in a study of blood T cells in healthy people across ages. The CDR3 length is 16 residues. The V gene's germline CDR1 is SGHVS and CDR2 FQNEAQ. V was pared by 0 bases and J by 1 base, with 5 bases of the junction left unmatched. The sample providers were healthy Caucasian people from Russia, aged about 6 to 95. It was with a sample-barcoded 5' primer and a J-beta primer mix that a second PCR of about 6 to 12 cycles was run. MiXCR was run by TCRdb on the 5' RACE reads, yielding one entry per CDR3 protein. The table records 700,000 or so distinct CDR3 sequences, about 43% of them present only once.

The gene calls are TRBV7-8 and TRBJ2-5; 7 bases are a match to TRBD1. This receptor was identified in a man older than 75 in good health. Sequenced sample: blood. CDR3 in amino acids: CASSLALGQSQETQYF. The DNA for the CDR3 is TGTGCCAGCAGCTTAGCCTTGGGACAGAGCCAAGAGACCCAGTACTTC.